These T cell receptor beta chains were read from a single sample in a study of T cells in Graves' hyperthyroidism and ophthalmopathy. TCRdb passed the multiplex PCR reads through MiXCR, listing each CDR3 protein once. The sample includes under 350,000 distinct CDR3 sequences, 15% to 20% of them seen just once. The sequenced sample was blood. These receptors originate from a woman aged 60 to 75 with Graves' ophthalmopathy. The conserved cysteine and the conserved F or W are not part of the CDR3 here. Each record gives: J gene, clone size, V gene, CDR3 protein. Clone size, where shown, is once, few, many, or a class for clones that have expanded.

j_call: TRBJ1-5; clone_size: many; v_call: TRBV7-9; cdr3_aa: ASSLEGGQPQH
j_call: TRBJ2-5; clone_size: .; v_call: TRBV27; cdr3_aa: ASRVQGKETQY
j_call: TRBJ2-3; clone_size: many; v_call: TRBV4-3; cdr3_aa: ASSESGGTDTQY
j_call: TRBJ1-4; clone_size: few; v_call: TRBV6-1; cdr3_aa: ASSLQDGMVF
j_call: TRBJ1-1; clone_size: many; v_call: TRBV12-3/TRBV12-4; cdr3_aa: ASSLIGLGTEAF
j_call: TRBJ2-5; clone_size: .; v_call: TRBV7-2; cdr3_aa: ASSLWLAGGKTQY
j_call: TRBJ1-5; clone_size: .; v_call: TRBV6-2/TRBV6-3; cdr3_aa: ASSYKGGAFQPQH
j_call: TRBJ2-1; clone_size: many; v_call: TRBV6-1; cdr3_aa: ATLSAGYNEQF
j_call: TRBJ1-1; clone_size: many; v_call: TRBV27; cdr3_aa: ASSTGRGTEAF
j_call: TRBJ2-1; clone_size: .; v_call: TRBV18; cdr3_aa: ASSPPPQRGSYNEQF
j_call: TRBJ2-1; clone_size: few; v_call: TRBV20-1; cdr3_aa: SAMGLAGGSSYNEQF
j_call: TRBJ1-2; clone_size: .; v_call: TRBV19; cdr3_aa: ASSPGQEVGGYT
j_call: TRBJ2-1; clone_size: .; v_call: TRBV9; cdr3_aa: ASSVAGASNNEQF
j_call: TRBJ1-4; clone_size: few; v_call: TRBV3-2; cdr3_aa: ASIVSSPGGEKLF
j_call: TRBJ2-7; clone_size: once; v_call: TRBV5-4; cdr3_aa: ASRLLQGTYEQY
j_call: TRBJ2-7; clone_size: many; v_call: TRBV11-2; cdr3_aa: ASSHPGQGTYEQY
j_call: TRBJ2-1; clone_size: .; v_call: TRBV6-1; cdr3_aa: ASSWGLVAF
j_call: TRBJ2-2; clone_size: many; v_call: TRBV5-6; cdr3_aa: ASSLAQGRFTGELF
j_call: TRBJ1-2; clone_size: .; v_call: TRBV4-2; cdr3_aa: ASSRELNRDRDGGYT
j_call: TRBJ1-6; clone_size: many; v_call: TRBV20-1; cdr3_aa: SARFTGGKTPLH
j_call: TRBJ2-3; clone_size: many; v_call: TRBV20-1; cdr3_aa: SARGQGVDTQY
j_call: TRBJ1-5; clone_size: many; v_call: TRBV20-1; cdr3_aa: SARPDLSNQPQH
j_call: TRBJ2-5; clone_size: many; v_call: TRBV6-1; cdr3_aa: ASRDRDKETQY
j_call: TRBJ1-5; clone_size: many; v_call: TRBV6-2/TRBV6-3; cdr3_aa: ASSTGAYSNQPQH